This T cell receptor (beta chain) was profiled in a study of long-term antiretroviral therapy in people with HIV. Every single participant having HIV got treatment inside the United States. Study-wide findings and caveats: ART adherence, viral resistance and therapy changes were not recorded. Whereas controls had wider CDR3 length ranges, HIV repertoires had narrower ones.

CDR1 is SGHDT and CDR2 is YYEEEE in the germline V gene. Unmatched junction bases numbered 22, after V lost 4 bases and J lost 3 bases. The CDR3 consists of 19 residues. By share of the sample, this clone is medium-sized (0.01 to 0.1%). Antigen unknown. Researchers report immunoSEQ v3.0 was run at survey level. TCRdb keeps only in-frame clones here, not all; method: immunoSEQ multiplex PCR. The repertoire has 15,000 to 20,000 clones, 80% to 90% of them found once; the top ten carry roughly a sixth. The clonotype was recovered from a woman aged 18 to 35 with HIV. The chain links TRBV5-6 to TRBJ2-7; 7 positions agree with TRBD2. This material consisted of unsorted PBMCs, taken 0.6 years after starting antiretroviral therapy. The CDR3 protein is CASSPVKIASGTTYYEQYF. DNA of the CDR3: TGTGCCAGCAGCCCGGTGAAGATAGCGAGCGGGACCACTTACTACGAGCAGTACTTC.